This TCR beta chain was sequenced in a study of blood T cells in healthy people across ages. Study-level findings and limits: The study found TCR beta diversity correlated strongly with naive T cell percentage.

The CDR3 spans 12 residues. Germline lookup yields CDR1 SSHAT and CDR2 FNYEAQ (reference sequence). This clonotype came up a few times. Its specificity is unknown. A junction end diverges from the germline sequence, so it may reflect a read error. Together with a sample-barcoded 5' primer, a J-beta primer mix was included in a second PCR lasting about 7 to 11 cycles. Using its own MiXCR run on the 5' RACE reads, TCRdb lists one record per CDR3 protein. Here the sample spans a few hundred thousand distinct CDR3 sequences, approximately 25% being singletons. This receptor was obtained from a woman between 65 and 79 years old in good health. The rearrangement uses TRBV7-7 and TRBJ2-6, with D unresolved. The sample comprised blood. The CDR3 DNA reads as TGTGCTAGCAGCCCTGGGGCCAACGTCCTGACTTTC. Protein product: CASSPGANVLTF.